The 10 T cell receptor beta chains below all came from one sample that was sequenced in a study of blood T cell repertoires in COVID-19. TCRdb keeps only in-frame clones here, not all; method: immunoSEQ multiplex PCR. The table lists 250,000 to 350,000 clones, approximately 90% of them singletons. Sequencing used peripheral blood. The receptors stem from a man aged 25 to 45 with acute or convalescent COVID-19.

This clone was recorded a few times. CDR3 DNA: TGTGCCAGCAGCTTGACAGCCACGGCGAACACCGGGGAGCTGTTTTTT. Translation gives CASSLTATANTGELFF. This chain uses TRBV5-5 with TRBJ2-2; no clear D. V shed 1 base and J shed 0 bases, with 10 bases lying between them. Germline CDR1 SGHKS, CDR2 YYEKEE (reference sequence). The CDR3 totals 16 residues.

This clone was detected once. The genes are TRBV30 and TRBJ1-5; no definite D call. This CDR3 region has 12 residues. CDR1 and CDR2 from the germline V gene are GTSNPN and SVGIG (reference sequence). CDR3 sequence (DNA): TGTGCGTGTGACACCAACAATCAGCCCCAGCATTTT. It codes for CACDTNNQPQHF.

The CDR3 region has the DNA TGTGCCAGCAGTGAAGTTGTACGGGGTGGGAAGCTACAGCCCCAGCATTTT. Translation: CASSEVVRGGKLQPQHF. The chain uses TRBV2 and TRBJ1-5; D not certain. CDR3 length: 17 amino acids. The germline gives CDR1 SNHLY, CDR2 FYNNEI. V was cut by 1 base and J by 7 bases, with 20 bases left in between.

The chain couples TRBV14 to TRBJ2-1; D may be TRBD2 (5 bases). This CDR3 has 15 amino acids. The V end lost 0 bases, the J end lost 8 bases, and 14 bases lay between the germline ends. CDR1 is SGHDN, CDR2 FVKESK, per germline. CDR3 residues: CASSQEIASMDEQFF. The CDR3 DNA reads TGTGCCAGCAGCCAAGAGATAGCGTCTATGGATGAGCAGTTCTTC.

V and J are TRBV2 and TRBJ1-1, with D unclear. CDR1 is SNHLY, CDR2 FYNNEI, per germline. The CDR3 runs 11 residues. Trimming pared 9 bases from V and 0 bases from J, leaving 5 bases between. The CDR3 DNA sequence: TGTGCCAGAACGGTGAACACTGAAGCTTTCTTT. It yields the protein CARTVNTEAFF. Using reference TRBV2 and TRBJ1-1 for the parts outside the CDR3, the full variable domain is EPEVTQTPSHQVTQMGQEVILRCVPISNHLYFYWYRQILGQKVEFLVSFYNNEISEKSEIFDDQFSVERPDGSNFTLKIRSTKLEDSAMYFCARTVNTEAFFGQGTRLTVV.

The V call is TRBV6-2 or TRBV6-3, the J call TRBJ1-2; TRBD1 agrees at 7 bases. Germline V gives CDR1 MNHEY, CDR2 SVGEGT. The CDR3 runs to 13 residues. Unmatched junction bases numbered 10, after V lost 8 bases and J lost 7 bases. CDR3 DNA: TGTGCCAGCTGCCTAGGGGGCCCCGTTGGCTACACCTTC. Encoded protein: CASCLGGPVGYTF.

The chain links TRBV6-1 to TRBJ2-1, with D possibly TRBD1 on 6 matching bases. This CDR3 spans 14 amino acids. With 3 bases removed from V and 8 bases from J, the gap between germline ends came to 14 bases. The germline V gene has CDR1 MNHNS and CDR2 SASEGT. The CDR3 DNA reads TGTGCCAGCAGTGAGACGGACAGCTCAGATGAGCAGTTCTTC. Its translation is CASSETDSSDEQFF.

The chain uses TRBV28 and TRBJ2-7; 9 bases map to TRBD1. This CDR3 comprises 16 residues. The germline V gene has CDR1 MDHEN and CDR2 SYDVKM. Trimming at V came to 6 bases and at J to 2 bases, leaving 11 bases not matched to a gene. The CDR3 sequence: CASSPPGQGSTYEQYF. The DNA of the CDR3 is TGTGCCAGCAGCCCCCCGGGACAGGGTTCAACCTACGAGCAGTACTTC.

The count of this clone is one. The rearrangement uses TRBV6-5 and TRBJ1-2; 7 bases fit TRBD1. Germline-derived CDR1 and CDR2 are MNHEY and SVGAGI. Unmatched junction bases numbered 12, after V lost 7 bases and J lost 4 bases. The CDR3 runs to 15 residues. The CDR3 nucleotides read TGTGCCAGCATCATTAGACAGGGATCCATCTATGGCTACACCTTC. Its protein is CASIIRQGSIYGYTF.

This sequence joins TRBV19 and TRBJ1-4; TRBD1 matches 8 bases. Germline lookup yields CDR1 LNHDA and CDR2 SQIVND (reference sequence). The CDR3 is 15 amino acids. After removal of 6 bases from V and 8 bases from J, the junction contained 11 bases not matched to a gene. The CDR3 DNA sequence: TGTGCCAGTAGCCGCACAGGGGGGGTAGGAGAAAAACTGTTTTTT. It yields the protein CASSRTGGVGEKLFF.